This T cell receptor (beta chain) was retrieved from a study of blood T cell repertoires in COVID-19. This clone was seen just once. The repertoire was sequenced with immunoSEQ multiplex PCR; TCRdb's copy has only in-frame clones and lacks some. The profile shows around 230,000 clones, approximately 83% of them singletons. V dropped 5 bases and J dropped 4 bases, with 6 bases sitting between them. This CDR3 is 12 amino acids long. CDR1 and CDR2 from the germline V gene are ENHRY and SYGVKD. The chain recombines TRBV10-3 with TRBJ1-5; D not resolved. The source material was peripheral blood. This TCR was recovered from a man aged 35-49 years with acute or convalescent COVID-19. The CDR3, as DNA: TGTGCCATCAGTCCACAGAATCAGCCCCAGCATTTT. Translation: CAISPQNQPQHF.